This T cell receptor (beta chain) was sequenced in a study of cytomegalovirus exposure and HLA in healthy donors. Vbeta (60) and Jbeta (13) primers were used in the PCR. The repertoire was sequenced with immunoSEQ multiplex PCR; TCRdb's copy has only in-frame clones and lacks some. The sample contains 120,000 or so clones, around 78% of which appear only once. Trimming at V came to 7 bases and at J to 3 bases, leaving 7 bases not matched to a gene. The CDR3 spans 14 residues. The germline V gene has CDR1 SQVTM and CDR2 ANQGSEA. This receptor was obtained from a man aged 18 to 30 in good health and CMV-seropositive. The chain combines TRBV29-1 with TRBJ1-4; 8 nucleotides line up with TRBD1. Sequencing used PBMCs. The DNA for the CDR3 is TGCAGCGGAGAGCAGGGGGCGGCTAATGAAAAACTGTTTTTT. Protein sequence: CSGEQGAANEKLFF.